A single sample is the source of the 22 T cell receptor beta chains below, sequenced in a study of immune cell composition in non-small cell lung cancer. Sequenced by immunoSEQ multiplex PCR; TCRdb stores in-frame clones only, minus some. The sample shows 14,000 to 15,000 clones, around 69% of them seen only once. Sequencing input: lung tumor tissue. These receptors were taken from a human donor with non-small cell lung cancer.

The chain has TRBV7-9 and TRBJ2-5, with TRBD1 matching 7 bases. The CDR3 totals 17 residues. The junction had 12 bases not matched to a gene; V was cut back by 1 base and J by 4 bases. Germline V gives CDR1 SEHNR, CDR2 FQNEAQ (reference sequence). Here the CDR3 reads CASSLGEGALYVETQYF. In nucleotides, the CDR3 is TGTGCCAGCAGCTTAGGAGAGGGGGCCCTGTATGTAGAGACCCAGTACTTC. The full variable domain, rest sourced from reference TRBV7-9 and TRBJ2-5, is DTGVSQNPRHKITKRGQNVTFRCDPISEHNRLYWYRQTLGQGPEFLTYFQNEAQLEKSRLLSDRFSAERPKGSFSTLEIQRTEQGDSAMYLCASSLGEGALYVETQYFGPGTRLLVL.

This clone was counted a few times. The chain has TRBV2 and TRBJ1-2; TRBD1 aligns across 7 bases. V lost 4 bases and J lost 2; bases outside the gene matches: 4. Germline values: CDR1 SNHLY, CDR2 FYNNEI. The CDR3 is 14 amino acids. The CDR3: CASSATGMNYGYTF. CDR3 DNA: TGTGCCAGCAGTGCGACAGGGATGAACTATGGCTACACCTTC.

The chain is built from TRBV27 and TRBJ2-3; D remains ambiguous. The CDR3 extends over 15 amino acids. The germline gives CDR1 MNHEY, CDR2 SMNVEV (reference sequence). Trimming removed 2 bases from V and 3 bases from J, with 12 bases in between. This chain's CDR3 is CASSLLSIATDTQYF. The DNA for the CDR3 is TGTGCCAGCAGTTTACTTTCTATAGCTACAGATACGCAGTATTTT.

CDR3 nucleotides: TGTGCCAGCTCTGTAGCGCGAGGCCAAGAGACCCAGTACTTC. It yields the protein CASSVARGQETQYF. The gene calls are TRBV25-1 and TRBJ2-5; D is perhaps TRBD2 (5 bases). V was trimmed by 8 bases and J by 1 base, leaving 14 bases between them. There are 14 residues in the CDR3. Germline V CDR1 and CDR2: MGHDK, SYGVNS.

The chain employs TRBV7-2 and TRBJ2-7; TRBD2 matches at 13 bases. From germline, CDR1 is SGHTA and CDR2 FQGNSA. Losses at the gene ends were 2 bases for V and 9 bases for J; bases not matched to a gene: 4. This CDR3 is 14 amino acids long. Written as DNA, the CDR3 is TGTGCCAGCAGCTTAAGGACTAGCGGGGGAGCGCAGTACTTC. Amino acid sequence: CASSLRTSGGAQYF.

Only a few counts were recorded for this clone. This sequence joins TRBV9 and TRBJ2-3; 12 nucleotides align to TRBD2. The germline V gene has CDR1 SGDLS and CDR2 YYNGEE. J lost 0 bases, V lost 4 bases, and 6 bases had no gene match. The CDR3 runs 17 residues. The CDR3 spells CASSSRLAGASTDTQYF. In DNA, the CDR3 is TGTGCCAGCAGCTCAAGACTAGCGGGGGCAAGCACAGATACGCAGTATTTT.

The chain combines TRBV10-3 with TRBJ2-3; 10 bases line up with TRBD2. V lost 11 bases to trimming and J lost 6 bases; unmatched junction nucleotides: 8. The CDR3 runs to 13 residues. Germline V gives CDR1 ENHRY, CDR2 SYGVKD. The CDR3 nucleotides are TGTGCCTTCGGGACTAGCGACACGGATACGCAGTATTTT. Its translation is CAFGTSDTDTQYF.

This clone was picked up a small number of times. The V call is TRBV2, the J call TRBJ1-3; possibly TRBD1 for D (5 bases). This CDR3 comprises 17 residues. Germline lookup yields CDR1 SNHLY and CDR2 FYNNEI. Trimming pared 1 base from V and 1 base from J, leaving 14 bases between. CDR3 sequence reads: CASSEDAAGGSGNTIYF. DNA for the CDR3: TGTGCCAGCAGTGAAGACGCCGCGGGGGGTTCTGGAAACACCATATATTTT. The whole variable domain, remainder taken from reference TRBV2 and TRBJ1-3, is EPEVTQTPSHQVTQMGQEVILRCVPISNHLYFYWYRQILGQKVEFLVSFYNNEISEKSEIFDDQFSVERPDGSNFTLKIRSTKLEDSAMYFCASSEDAAGGSGNTIYFGEGSWLTVV.

For the CDR3, the DNA is TGTGCCAGCAGTTTAGAACAGAGTAACAATGAGCAGTTCTTC. The encoded protein is CASSLEQSNNEQFF. The rearrangement joins TRBV27 to TRBJ2-1; D gene unclear. From germline, CDR1 is MNHEY and CDR2 SMNVEV (reference sequence). The CDR3 length is 14 residues. V gave up 2 bases and J gave up 5 bases, with 10 bases separating them.

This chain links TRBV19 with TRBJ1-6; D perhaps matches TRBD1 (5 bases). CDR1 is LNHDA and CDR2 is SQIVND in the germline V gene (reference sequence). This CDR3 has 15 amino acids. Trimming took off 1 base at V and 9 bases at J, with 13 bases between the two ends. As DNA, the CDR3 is TGTGCCAGTAGTATAGGTGGAGGGGAGGGTTCACCCCTCCACTTT. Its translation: CASSIGGGEGSPLHF. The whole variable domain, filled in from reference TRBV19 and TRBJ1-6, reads DGGITQSPKYLFRKEGQNVTLSCEQNLNHDAMYWYRQDPGQGLRLIYYSQIVNDFQKGDIAEGYSVSREKKESFPLTVTSAQKNPTAFYLCASSIGGGEGSPLHFGNGTRLTVT.

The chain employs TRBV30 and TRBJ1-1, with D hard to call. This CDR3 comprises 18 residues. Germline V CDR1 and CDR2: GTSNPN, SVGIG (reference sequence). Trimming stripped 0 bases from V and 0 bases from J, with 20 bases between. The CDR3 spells CAWSVRRSGRHLNTEAFF. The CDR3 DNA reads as TGTGCCTGGAGTGTAAGACGTTCAGGAAGGCACCTGAACACTGAAGCTTTCTTT.

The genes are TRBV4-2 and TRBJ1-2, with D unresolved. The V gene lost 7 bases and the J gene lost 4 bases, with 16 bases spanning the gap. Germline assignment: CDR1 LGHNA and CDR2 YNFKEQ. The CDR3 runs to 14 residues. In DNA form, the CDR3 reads TGTGCCAGCAAGGACGAGGGAGGTCTCTATGGCTACACCTTC. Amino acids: CASKDEGGLYGYTF.

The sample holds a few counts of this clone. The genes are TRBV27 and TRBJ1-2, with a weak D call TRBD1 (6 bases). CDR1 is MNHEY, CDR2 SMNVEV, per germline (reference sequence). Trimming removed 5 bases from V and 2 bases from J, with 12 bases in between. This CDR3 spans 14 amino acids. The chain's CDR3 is CASSPQGLNYGYTF. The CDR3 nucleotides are TGTGCCAGCAGTCCACAGGGATTAAACTATGGCTACACCTTC.

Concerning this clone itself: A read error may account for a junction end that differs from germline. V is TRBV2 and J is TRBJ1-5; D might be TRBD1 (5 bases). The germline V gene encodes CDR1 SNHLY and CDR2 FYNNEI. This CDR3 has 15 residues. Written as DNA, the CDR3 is TGTGCCAGCAGTGAAAGGAGACAGCCCAATCAACCGGGTGATTTT. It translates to CASSERRQPNQPGDF.

CDR3 protein: CASSLSSPGDTEAFF. The CDR3 nucleotides are TGCGCCAGCAGCTTGTCGTCTCCGGGGGACACTGAAGCTTTCTTT. The chain recombines TRBV5-1 with TRBJ1-1; D is perhaps TRBD1 (5 bases). Germline V gene data show CDR1 as SGHRS and CDR2 as YFSETQ. Trimming stripped 1 base from V and 3 bases from J, with 13 bases between. The CDR3 consists of 15 residues. Looking up the rest from reference TRBV5-1 and TRBJ1-1 gives the full variable domain: KAGVTQTPRYLIKTRGQQVTLSCSPISGHRSVSWYQQTPGQGLQFLFEYFSETQRNKGNFPGRFSGRQFSNSRSEMNVSTLELGDSALYLCASSLSSPGDTEAFFGQGTRLTVV.

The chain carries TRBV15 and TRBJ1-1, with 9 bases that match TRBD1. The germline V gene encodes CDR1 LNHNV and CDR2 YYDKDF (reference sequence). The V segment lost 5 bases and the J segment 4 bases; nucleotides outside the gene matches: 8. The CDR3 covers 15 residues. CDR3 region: CATSPQTTGGTEAFF. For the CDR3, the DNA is TGTGCCACCAGCCCACAAACGACAGGGGGCACTGAAGCTTTCTTT.

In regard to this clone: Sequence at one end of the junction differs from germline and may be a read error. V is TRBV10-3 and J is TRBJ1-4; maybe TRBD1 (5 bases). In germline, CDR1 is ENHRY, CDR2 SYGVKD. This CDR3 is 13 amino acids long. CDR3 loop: CAIRDSLNEKLFF. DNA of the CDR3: TGTGCCATCCGTGACAGTTTAAATGAAAAACTGTTTTTT.

This CDR3 is CASSTGTGYYEQYF. The CDR3, as DNA: TGCGCCAGCTCTACCGGGACAGGGTACTACGAGCAGTACTTC. This rearrangement joins TRBV5-1 to TRBJ2-7; 9 bases fit TRBD1. With 7 bases clipped from V and 3 bases from J, the junction kept 8 bases outside the gene matches. CDR1 is SGHRS and CDR2 is YFSETQ in the germline V gene. This CDR3 comprises 14 residues.

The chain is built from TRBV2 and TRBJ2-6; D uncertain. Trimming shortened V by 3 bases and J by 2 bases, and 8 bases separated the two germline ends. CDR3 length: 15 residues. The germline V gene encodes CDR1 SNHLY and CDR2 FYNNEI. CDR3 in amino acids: CASSEADAGANVLTF. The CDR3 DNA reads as TGTGCCAGCAGTGAGGCGGATGCTGGGGCCAACGTCCTGACTTTC.

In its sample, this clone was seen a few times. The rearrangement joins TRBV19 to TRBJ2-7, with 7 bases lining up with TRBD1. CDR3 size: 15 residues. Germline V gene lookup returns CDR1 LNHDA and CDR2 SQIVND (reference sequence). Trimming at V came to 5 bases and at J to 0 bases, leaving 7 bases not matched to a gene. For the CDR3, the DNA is TGTGCCAGTAGTCCCTCGTGGACAGGCTCCTACGAGCAGTACTTC. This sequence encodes CASSPSWTGSYEQYF.

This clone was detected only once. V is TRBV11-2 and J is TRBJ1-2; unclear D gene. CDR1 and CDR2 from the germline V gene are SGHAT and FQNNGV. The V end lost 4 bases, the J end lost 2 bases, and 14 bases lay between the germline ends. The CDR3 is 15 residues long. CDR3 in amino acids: CASSSAEGWNYGYTF. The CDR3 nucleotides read TGTGCCAGCAGCTCCGCAGAGGGATGGAACTATGGCTACACCTTC. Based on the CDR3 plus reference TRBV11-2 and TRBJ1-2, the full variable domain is EAGVAQSPRYKIIEKRQSVAFWCNPISGHATLYWYQQILGQGPKLLIQFQNNGVVDDSQLPKDRFSAERLKGVDSTLKIQPAKLEDSAVYLCASSSAEGWNYGYTFGSGTRLTVV.

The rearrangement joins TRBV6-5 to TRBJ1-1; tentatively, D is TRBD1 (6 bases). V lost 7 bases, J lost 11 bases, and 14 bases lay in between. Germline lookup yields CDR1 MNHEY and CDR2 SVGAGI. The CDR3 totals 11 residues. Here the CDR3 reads CASTTGNEAFF. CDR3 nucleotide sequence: TGTGCCAGCACCACAGGGAACGAGGCTTTCTTT.